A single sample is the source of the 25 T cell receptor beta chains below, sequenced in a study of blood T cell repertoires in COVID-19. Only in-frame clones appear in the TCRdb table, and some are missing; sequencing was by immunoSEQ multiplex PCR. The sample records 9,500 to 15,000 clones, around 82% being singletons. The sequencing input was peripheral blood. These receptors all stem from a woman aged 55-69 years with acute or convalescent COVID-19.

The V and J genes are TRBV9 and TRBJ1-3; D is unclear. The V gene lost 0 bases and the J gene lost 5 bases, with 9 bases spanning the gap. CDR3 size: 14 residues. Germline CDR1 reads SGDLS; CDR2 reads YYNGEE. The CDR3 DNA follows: TGTGCCAGCAGCGTAGGCGGGGTTAGAAACACCATATATTTT. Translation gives CASSVGGVRNTIYF. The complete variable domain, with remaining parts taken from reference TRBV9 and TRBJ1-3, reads DSGVTQTPKHLITATGQRVTLRCSPRSGDLSVYWYQQSLDQGLQFLIQYYNGEERAKGNILERFSAQQFPDLHSELNLSSLELGDSALYFCASSVGGVRNTIYFGEGSWLTVV.

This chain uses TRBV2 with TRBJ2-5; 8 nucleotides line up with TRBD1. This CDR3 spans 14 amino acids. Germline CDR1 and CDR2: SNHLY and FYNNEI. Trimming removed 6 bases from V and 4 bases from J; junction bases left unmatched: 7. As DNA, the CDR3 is TGTGCCAGCAGGGCAAGGACAGGGAGAGAGACCCAGTACTTC. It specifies CASRARTGRETQYF.

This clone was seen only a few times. This CDR3 is CASTRQYYGYTF. The CDR3 nucleotides read TGTGCCAGCACTAGGCAGTACTATGGCTACACCTTC. The rearrangement links TRBV2 to TRBJ1-2; D gene ambiguous. CDR1 SNHLY and CDR2 FYNNEI come from the germline V gene. CDR3 size: 12 residues. The V and J ends lost 7 bases and 3 bases respectively, with 9 bases between them.

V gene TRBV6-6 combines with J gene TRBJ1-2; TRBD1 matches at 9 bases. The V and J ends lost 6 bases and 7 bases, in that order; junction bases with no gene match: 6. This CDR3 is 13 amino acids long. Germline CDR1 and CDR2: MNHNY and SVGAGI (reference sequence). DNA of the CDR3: TGTGCCAGCAGGCAGGACAGGGGCGGTGGCTACACCTTC. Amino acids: CASRQDRGGGYTF.

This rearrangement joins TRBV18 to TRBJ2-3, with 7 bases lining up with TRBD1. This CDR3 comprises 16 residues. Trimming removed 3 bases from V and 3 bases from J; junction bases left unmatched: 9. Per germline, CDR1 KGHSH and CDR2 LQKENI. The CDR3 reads CASSPGRQGVTDTQYF. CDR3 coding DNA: TGTGCCAGCTCACCGGGGCGACAGGGTGTAACAGATACGCAGTATTTT.

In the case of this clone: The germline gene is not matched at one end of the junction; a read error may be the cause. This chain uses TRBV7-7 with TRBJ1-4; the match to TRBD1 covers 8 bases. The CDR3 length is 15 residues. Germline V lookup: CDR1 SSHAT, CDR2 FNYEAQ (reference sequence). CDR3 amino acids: CASSPGQGTNEKLFF. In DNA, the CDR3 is TGTGCTAGCAGCCCCGGACAGGGAACTAATGAAAAACTGTTTTTT.

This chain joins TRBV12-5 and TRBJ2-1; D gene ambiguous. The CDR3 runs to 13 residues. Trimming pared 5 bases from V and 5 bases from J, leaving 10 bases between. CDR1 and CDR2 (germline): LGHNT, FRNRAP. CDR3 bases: TGTGCTAGTGGTGACGCTCGGGACAATGAGCAGTTCTTC. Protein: CASGDARDNEQFF.

This CDR3 is CASSPLAGGDNEQFF. The CDR3 nucleotides are TGTGCCAGCAGTCCTCTCGCGGGGGGAGACAATGAGCAGTTCTTC. This sequence joins TRBV27 and TRBJ2-1, with 8 bases aligning to TRBD2. This CDR3 has 15 residues. Germline CDR1 is MNHEY and CDR2 is SMNVEV (reference sequence). V was clipped by 5 bases and J by 5 bases; unmatched bases: 8.

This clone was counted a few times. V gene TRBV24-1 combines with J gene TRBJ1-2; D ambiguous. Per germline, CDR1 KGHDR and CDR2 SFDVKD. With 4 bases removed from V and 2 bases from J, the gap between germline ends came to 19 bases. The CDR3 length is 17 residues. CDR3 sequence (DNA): TGTGCCACCAGTGACCCCTCAAGCCCTACAGAGAACTATGGCTACACCTTC. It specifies CATSDPSSPTENYGYTF.

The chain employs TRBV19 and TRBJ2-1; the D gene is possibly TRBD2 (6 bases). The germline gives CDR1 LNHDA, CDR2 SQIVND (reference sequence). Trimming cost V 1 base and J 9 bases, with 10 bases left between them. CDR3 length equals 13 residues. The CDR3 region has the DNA TGTGCCAGTAGTATAGTTGGGGGAGGTGAGCAGTTCTTC. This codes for CASSIVGGGEQFF. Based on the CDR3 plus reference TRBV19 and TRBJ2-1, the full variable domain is DGGITQSPKYLFRKEGQNVTLSCEQNLNHDAMYWYRQDPGQGLRLIYYSQIVNDFQKGDIAEGYSVSREKKESFPLTVTSAQKNPTAFYLCASSIVGGGEQFFGPGTRLTVL.

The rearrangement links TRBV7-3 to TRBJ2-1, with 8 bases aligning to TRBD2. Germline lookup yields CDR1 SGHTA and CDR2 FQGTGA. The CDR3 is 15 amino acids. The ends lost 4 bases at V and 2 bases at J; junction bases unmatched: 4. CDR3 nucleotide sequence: TGTGCCAGCAGCTCCGGGGGACTAGCCTACAATGAGCAGTTCTTC. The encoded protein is CASSSGGLAYNEQFF.

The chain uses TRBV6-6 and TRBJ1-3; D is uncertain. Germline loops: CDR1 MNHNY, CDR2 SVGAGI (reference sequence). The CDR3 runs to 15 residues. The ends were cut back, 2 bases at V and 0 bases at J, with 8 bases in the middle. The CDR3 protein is CASSYRRDSGNTIYF. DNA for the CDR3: TGTGCCAGCAGTTACCGCCGAGACTCTGGAAACACCATATATTTT.

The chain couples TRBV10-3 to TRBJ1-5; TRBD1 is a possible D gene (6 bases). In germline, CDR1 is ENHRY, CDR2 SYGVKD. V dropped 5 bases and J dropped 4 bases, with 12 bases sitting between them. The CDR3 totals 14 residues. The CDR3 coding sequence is TGTGCCATCAGTCCCTCCCAGGGGAATCAGCCCCAGCATTTT. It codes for CAISPSQGNQPQHF.

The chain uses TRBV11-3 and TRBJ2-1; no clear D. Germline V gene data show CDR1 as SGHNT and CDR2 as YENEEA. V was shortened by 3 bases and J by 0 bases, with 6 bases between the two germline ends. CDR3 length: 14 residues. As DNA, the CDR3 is TGTGCCAGCAGCTTGCTGAGCTCCTACAATGAGCAGTTCTTC. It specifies CASSLLSSYNEQFF.

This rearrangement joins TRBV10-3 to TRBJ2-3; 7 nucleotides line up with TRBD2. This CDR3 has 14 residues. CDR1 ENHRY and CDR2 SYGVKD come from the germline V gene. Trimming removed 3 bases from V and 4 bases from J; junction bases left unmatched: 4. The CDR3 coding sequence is TGTGCCATCAGTGATGGGGGGGGACCAGATACGCAGTATTTT. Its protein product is CAISDGGGPDTQYF.

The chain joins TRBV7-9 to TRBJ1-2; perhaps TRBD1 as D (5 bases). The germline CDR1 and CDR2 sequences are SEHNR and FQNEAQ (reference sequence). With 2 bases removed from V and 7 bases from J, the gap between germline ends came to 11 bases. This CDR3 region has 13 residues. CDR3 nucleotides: TGTGCCAGCAGCTTACAGGGAACGAGTGGCTACACCTTC. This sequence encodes CASSLQGTSGYTF. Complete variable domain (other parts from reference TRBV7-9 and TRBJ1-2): DTGVSQNPRHKITKRGQNVTFRCDPISEHNRLYWYRQTLGQGPEFLTYFQNEAQLEKSRLLSDRFSAERPKGSFSTLEIQRTEQGDSAMYLCASSLQGTSGYTFGSGTRLTVV.

Here the CDR3 DNA reads TGTGCCAGCAGTCCGCGGGGAAACATGAACACTGAAGCTTTCTTT. It translates to CASSPRGNMNTEAFF. J is TRBJ1-1 and V is TRBV6-5; no definite D call. There are 15 residues in the CDR3. CDR1 and CDR2 from the germline V gene are MNHEY and SVGAGI. Trimming cost V 5 bases and J 0 bases, with 13 bases left between them.

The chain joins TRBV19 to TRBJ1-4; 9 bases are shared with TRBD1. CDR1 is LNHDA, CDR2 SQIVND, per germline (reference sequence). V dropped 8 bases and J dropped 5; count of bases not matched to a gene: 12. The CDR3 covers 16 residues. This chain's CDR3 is CASSGDRVRRNEKLFF. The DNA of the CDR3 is TGTGCCAGTTCGGGGGACAGGGTGAGGAGGAATGAAAAACTGTTTTTT.

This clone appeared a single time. The chain's CDR3 is CASSQERGPLHF. The CDR3 DNA is TGTGCCAGCAGCCAAGAGCGGGGACCCCTCCACTTT. The gene calls are TRBV3-1 (or the pseudogene TRBV3-2) and TRBJ1-6; D not resolved. Germline loops: CDR1 LGHDT, CDR2 YNNKEL (reference sequence). This CDR3 has 12 amino acids. V was cut by 0 bases and J by 12 bases, with 6 bases left in between.

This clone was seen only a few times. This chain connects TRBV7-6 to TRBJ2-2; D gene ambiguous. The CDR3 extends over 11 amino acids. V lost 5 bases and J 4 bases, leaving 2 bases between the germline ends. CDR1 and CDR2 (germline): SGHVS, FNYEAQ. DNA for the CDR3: TGTGCCAGCAGCCGCACCGGGGAGCTGTTTTTT. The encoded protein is CASSRTGELFF.

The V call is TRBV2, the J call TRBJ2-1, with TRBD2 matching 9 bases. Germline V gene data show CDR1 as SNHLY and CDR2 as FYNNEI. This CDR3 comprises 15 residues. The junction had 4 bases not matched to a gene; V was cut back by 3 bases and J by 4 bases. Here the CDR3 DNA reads TGTGCCAGCAGTGAGCGGGGGGGCTTTTACAATGAGCAGTTCTTC. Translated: CASSERGGFYNEQFF.

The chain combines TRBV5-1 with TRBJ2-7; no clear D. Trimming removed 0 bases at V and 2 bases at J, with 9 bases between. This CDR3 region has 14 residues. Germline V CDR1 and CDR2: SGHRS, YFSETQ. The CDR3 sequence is CASSLADQAYEQYF. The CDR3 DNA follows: TGCGCCAGCAGCTTGGCCGACCAGGCCTACGAGCAGTACTTC.

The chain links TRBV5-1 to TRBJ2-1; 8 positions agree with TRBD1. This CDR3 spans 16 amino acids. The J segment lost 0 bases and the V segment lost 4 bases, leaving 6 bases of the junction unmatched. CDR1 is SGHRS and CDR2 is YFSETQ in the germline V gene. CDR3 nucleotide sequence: TGCGCCAGCAGCCCTAAGGACAGGGTCTCCTACAATGAGCAGTTCTTC. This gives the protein CASSPKDRVSYNEQFF.

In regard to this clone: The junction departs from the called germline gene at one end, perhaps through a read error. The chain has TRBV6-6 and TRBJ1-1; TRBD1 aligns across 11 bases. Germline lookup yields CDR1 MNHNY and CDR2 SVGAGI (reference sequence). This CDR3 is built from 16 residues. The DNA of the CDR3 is TGTGCCAGCAGCCCACCGGGACAGGGGGTGAAAACTGAAGCTTTCTTT. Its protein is CASSPPGQGVKTEAFF.

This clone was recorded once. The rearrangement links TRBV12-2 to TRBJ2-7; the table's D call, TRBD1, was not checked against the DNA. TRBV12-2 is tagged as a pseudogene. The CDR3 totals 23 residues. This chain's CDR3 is CASRLWEAGGSSFLRRFFYEQYF. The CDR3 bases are TGTGCAAGTCGCTTATGGGAGGCAGGGGGGAGTTCCTTTCTAAGGAGGTTCTTCTACGAGCAGTACTTC.